Sequencing of this TCR beta chain was carried out in a study of blood T cell repertoires in COVID-19. The germline CDR1 and CDR2 sequences are SQVTM and ANQGSEA. The CDR3 is made up of 13 amino acids. The germline V and J ends were trimmed by 4 bases and 5 bases, with 14 bases remaining between them. Assay: immunoSEQ multiplex PCR; the TCRdb copy retains only in-frame clones and omits some. The sample consists of 200,000 or so clones, 70% to 90% of them appearing once. The chain is built from TRBV29-1 and TRBJ2-5; no reliable D call. This TCR came from a man younger than 45 who had recovered from COVID-19. Sequenced: PBMCs or T cells enriched from blood (not recorded which). The chain's CDR3 is CSVARGGLETQYF. CDR3 nucleotide sequence: TGCAGCGTTGCACGAGGTGGTCTGGAGACCCAGTACTTC.